This T cell receptor beta chain was captured in a study of blood T cell repertoires in COVID-19. Individuals aged roughly 18 to 100 years were recruited from some 26 US areas. Cohorts were based on clinical histories the participants reported. Clones were read by immunoSEQ multiplex PCR, and TCRdb kept only the in-frame ones, dropping some. The profile shows around 250,000 clones, over 70% of them singletons. Sequencing was performed on PBMCs or T cells enriched from blood (not recorded which). The receptor's source is a woman aged 40 to 50 who had been exposed to COVID-19.

The CDR3 DNA is TGTGCCACCAGCGCAGGGTTTTTGAATAACTATGGCTACACCTTC. As protein: CATSAGFLNNYGYTF. The chain links TRBV24-1 to TRBJ1-2; perhaps TRBD1 as D (5 bases). V was clipped by 7 bases and J by 1 base, with 15 bases between them. The germline CDR1 and CDR2 sequences are KGHDR and SFDVKD. CDR3 length: 15 amino acids.